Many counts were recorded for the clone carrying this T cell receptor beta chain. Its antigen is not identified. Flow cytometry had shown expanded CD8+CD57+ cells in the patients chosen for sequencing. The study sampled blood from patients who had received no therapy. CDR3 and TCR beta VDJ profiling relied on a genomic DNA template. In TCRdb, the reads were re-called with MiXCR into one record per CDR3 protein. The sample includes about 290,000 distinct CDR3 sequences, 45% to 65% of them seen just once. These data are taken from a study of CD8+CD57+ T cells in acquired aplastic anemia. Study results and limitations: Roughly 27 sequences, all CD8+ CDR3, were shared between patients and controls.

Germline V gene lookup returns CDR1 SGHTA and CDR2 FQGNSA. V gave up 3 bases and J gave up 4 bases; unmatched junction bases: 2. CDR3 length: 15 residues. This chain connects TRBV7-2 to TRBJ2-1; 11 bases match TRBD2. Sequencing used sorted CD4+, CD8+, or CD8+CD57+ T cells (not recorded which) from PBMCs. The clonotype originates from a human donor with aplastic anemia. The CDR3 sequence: CASSFSGGVYNEQFF. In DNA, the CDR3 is TGTGCCAGCAGCTTTAGCGGGGGGGTTTACAATGAGCAGTTCTTC. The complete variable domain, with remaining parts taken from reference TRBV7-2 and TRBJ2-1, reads GAGVSQSPSNKVTEKGKDVELRCDPISGHTALYWYRQSLGQGLEFLIYFQGNSAPDKSGLPSDRFSAERTGGSVSTLTIQRTQQEDSAVYLCASSFSGGVYNEQFFGPGTRLTVL.